The 16 T cell receptor beta chains given below trace back to one sample, sequenced in a study of control samples from healthy donors and cancer patients. Only in-frame clones appear in the TCRdb table, and some are missing; sequencing was by immunoSEQ multiplex PCR. The data show 40,000 or so clones, approximately 90% seen once. The sequenced sample was PBMCs. The receptor set was obtained from a woman aged 40 to 50 with head and neck cancer.

The rearrangement joins TRBV27 to TRBJ2-3, with 9 nucleotides matching TRBD2. Germline V CDR1 and CDR2: MNHEY, SMNVEV (reference sequence). This CDR3 contains 15 residues. J lost 0 bases, V lost 2 bases, and 0 bases had no gene match. Here the CDR3 DNA reads TGTGCCAGCAGTTTAGCGGGAGGGAGCACAGATACGCAGTATTTT. Its protein product is CASSLAGGSTDTQYF.

This rearrangement joins TRBV11-2 to TRBJ1-6; D might be TRBD1 (6 bases). This CDR3 comprises 13 residues. Between the trimmed V and J ends, which lost 7 bases and 4 bases, there was a span of 8 bases. CDR1 and CDR2 (germline): SGHAT, FQNNGV. The CDR3 reads CASNDRYNSPLHF. The CDR3 region has the DNA TGTGCCAGCAACGACAGGTATAATTCACCCCTCCACTTT. Complete variable domain (other parts from reference TRBV11-2 and TRBJ1-6): EAGVAQSPRYKIIEKRQSVAFWCNPISGHATLYWYQQILGQGPKLLIQFQNNGVVDDSQLPKDRFSAERLKGVDSTLKIQPAKLEDSAVYLCASNDRYNSPLHFGNGTRLTVT.

This sequence joins TRBV5-8 and TRBJ1-2; D remains unclear. Germline V lookup: CDR1 SGHTS, CDR2 YDEGEE. The CDR3 sequence is 14 residues long. V was trimmed by 5 bases and J by 3 bases, leaving 14 bases between them. CDR3 coding DNA: TGTGCCAGCAGGGCTCCCGGCGGCCACTATGGCTACACCTTC. Translating it yields CASRAPGGHYGYTF.

The gene calls are TRBV5-1 and TRBJ2-2; 9 bases line up with TRBD2. CDR1 SGHRS and CDR2 YFSETQ come from the germline V gene. CDR3 length: 19 residues. Unmatched junction bases numbered 11, after V lost 0 bases and J lost 2 bases. The CDR3, as DNA: TGCGCCAGCAGCTTGGTCCGCGGGAGCGGGGGGCCCAACACCGGGGAGCTGTTTTTT. Encoded protein: CASSLVRGSGGPNTGELFF. Based on the CDR3 plus reference TRBV5-1 and TRBJ2-2, the full variable domain is KAGVTQTPRYLIKTRGQQVTLSCSPISGHRSVSWYQQTPGQGLQFLFEYFSETQRNKGNFPGRFSGRQFSNSRSEMNVSTLELGDSALYLCASSLVRGSGGPNTGELFFGEGSRLTVL.

The rearrangement uses TRBV6-5 and TRBJ1-5; weak D call: TRBD1 (5 bases). Germline CDR1 is MNHEY and CDR2 is SVGAGI. This CDR3 contains 13 residues. V was clipped by 6 bases and J by 6 bases, with 12 bases between them. CDR3: CASRGVVGQPQHF. In DNA form, the CDR3 reads TGTGCCAGCAGGGGGGTGGTGGGTCAGCCCCAGCATTTT.

V and J are TRBV10-2 and TRBJ1-2, with D maybe TRBD1 (5 bases). This CDR3 comprises 13 residues. Germline V gene lookup returns CDR1 WSHSY and CDR2 SAAADI. V dropped 2 bases and J dropped 10 bases, with 14 bases sitting between them. Here the CDR3 reads CASSEPGVKNYTF. The CDR3 DNA reads TGCGCCAGCAGTGAGCCGGGGGTAAAGAACTACACCTTC.

The genes are TRBV11-2 and TRBJ2-5, with D possibly being TRBD1 (5 bases). Looked up from germline, CDR1 is SGHAT and CDR2 is FQNNGV. The V end was cut by 5 bases, the J end by 5 bases, with 12 bases between. The CDR3 has 13 residues. This chain's CDR3 is CASSTDSLETQYF. The CDR3 DNA is TGTGCCAGCAGCACCGACAGTCTGGAGACCCAGTACTTC.

V usage is TRBV3-1 (or the pseudogene TRBV3-2) and J usage is TRBJ2-5; possible D gene TRBD2, 6 bases. The CDR3 length is 14 residues. Germline CDR1 and CDR2: LGHDT and YNNKEL (reference sequence). Trimming took off 4 bases at V and 2 bases at J, with 11 bases between the two ends. The CDR3 loop is CASSLRLEQETQYF. The CDR3 DNA follows: TGTGCCAGCAGCCTCAGACTAGAGCAAGAGACCCAGTACTTC.

The chain joins TRBV25-1 to TRBJ2-2; TRBD2 aligns across 7 bases. This CDR3 spans 16 amino acids. The V gene end was trimmed by 11 bases and the J gene end by 2 bases; junction bases not matched to a gene: 14. Germline CDR1 MGHDK, CDR2 SYGVNS. CDR3 sequence reads: CAGSNAGVGNTGELFF. CDR3 nucleotides: TGTGCCGGCTCCAATGCGGGAGTCGGAAACACCGGGGAGCTGTTTTTT.

The genes are TRBV6-4 and TRBJ1-2, with 8 bases matching TRBD1. The CDR3 runs 15 residues. Per germline, CDR1 MRHNA and CDR2 SNTAGT. The trim removed 5 bases at V and 5 bases at J, leaving 10 bases unmatched. The CDR3 DNA sequence: TGTGCCAGCAGTTATTCCGGGACAGGACCTTATGGCTACACCTTC. Translating it yields CASSYSGTGPYGYTF.

This chain uses TRBV12-3 or TRBV12-4 with TRBJ1-1; D possibly corresponds to TRBD1 (6 bases). This CDR3 is 12 amino acids long. Trimming stripped 2 bases from V and 8 bases from J, with 9 bases between. CDR3: CASSLRGGEAFF. The CDR3 DNA sequence: TGTGCCAGCAGTTTAAGGGGGGGCGAAGCTTTCTTT.

This rearrangement joins TRBV28 to TRBJ2-7, with 7 bases matching TRBD2. V shed 2 bases and J 2 bases; nucleotides not matched to a gene: 6. The CDR3 sequence is 15 residues long. Germline CDR1 is MDHEN and CDR2 is SYDVKM. The CDR3 here is CASSLLGTTAYEQYF. DNA for the CDR3: TGTGCCAGCAGTTTACTAGGGACTACCGCCTACGAGCAGTACTTC.

The V call is TRBV27, the J call TRBJ2-5; TRBD2 might be the D (6 bases). Germline V gives CDR1 MNHEY, CDR2 SMNVEV (reference sequence). V was shortened by 2 bases and J by 5 bases, with 12 bases between the two germline ends. This CDR3 contains 14 residues. The chain's CDR3 is CASSLTRAGETQYF. In DNA, the CDR3 is TGTGCCAGCAGTTTAACCCGGGCGGGGGAGACCCAGTACTTC.

Only one count was recorded for this clone. J is TRBJ2-1 and V is TRBV3-1 (or the pseudogene TRBV3-2); 7 bases are a match to TRBD2. There are 17 residues in the CDR3. Germline CDR1 LGHDT, CDR2 YNNKEL (reference sequence). V lost 1 base, J lost 0 bases, and 6 bases stayed unmatched. CDR3 sequence reads: CASSQGVGGSSYNEQFF. In nucleotides, the CDR3 is TGTGCCAGCAGCCAAGGGGTCGGGGGGAGCTCCTACAATGAGCAGTTCTTC.

This chain joins TRBV5-1 and TRBJ2-3; 7 positions agree with TRBD2. The CDR3 is made up of 17 amino acids. V was clipped by 3 bases and J by 7 bases; unmatched bases: 17. Per germline, CDR1 SGHRS and CDR2 YFSETQ. The CDR3 loop reads CASSSQLKSGTSNTQYF. The CDR3 DNA sequence: TGCGCCAGCAGCTCTCAACTCAAGAGCGGGACTTCAAATACGCAGTATTTT.

The V call is TRBV6-1, the J call TRBJ1-3; maybe TRBD1 (6 bases). V lost 3 bases and J lost 4, with 16 bases in between. The CDR3 contains 16 residues. Germline CDR1 reads MNHNS; CDR2 reads SASEGT. This CDR3 is CASSEKTGMGGNTIYF. The CDR3 DNA reads TGTGCCAGCAGTGAGAAGACAGGAATGGGGGGAAACACCATATATTTT.